These 30 T cell receptor beta chains originate from one sample sequenced in a study of cytomegalovirus exposure and HLA in healthy donors. 13 Jbeta primers and 60 Vbeta primers were used for the PCR. Measured with immunoSEQ multiplex PCR; TCRdb has only the in-frame clones, and not every one. The sample consists of 150,000 to 180,000 clones, less than 80% of them appearing once. The specimen sequenced was PBMCs. The receptors shown here come from a young man in good health and CMV-seronegative.

This clone was observed a few times. CDR3 coding DNA: TGTGCCAGCAGCTTAGGTAGCGGAGGGGAGACCCAGTACTTC. Translating it yields CASSLGSGGETQYF. The chain uses TRBV13 and TRBJ2-5; tentatively, D is TRBD2 (6 bases). The germline V gene has CDR1 PRHDT and CDR2 FYEKMQ (reference sequence). The CDR3 is 14 residues long. V lost 0 bases, J lost 5 bases, and 10 bases lay in between.

The DNA for the CDR3 is TGTGCCAGCAGCTACGAGAGCACTGAAGCTTTCTTT. Encoded protein: CASSYESTEAFF. The chain recombines TRBV6-6 with TRBJ1-1, with no clear D. This CDR3 is built from 12 residues. The germline V gene has CDR1 MNHNY and CDR2 SVGAGI (reference sequence). V was trimmed by 6 bases and J by 4 bases, leaving 9 bases between them.

The chain uses TRBV7-8 and TRBJ2-6; the D gene is possibly TRBD2 (5 bases). There are 14 residues in the CDR3. V dropped 5 bases and J dropped 4 bases, with 9 bases sitting between them. Germline CDR1 and CDR2: SGHVS and FQNEAQ. CDR3 amino acids: CASSRGSGANVLTF. DNA for the CDR3: TGTGCCAGCAGCCGGGGTTCAGGGGCCAACGTCCTGACTTTC.

In this sample, this clone turned up a few times. CDR3 sequence (DNA): TGTGCCAGCAGTCCGGGGGGGGCCGGAGATACGCAGTATTTT. It translates to CASSPGGAGDTQYF. The chain carries TRBV6-5 and TRBJ2-3; TRBD2 matches 8 bases. The CDR3 spans 14 residues. With 5 bases clipped from V and 5 bases from J, the junction kept 6 bases outside the gene matches. The germline V gene has CDR1 MNHEY and CDR2 SVGAGI.

This clone has a handful of counts. The V and J genes are TRBV5-8 and TRBJ2-3; D remains ambiguous. CDR1 is SGHTS, CDR2 YDEGEE, per germline. The CDR3 has 12 amino acids. Deletions cut 0 bases from V and 6 bases from J, with 5 bases between. The CDR3 loop reads CASSLAGDTQYF. CDR3 sequence (DNA): TGTGCCAGCAGCTTGGCCGGGGATACGCAGTATTTT.

The chain joins TRBV5-1 to TRBJ1-6; 8 bases fit TRBD1. Trimming took 4 bases from V and 7 from J; bases not matched to a gene: 4. CDR1 is SGHRS and CDR2 is YFSETQ in the germline V gene. This CDR3 is built from 14 residues. The CDR3 spells CASSATGENSPLHF. The DNA for the CDR3 is TGCGCCAGCAGCGCGACAGGGGAGAATTCACCCCTCCACTTT.

J is TRBJ2-5 and V is TRBV28; TRBD2 might be the D (6 bases). This CDR3 comprises 13 residues. CDR1 and CDR2 from the germline V gene are MDHEN and SYDVKM. V was pared by 8 bases and J by 2 bases, with 12 bases between. CDR3 nucleotide sequence: TGTGCCAGCGGCCCGGGACTGCAAGAGACCCAGTACTTC. As protein: CASGPGLQETQYF.

V and J are TRBV7-2 and TRBJ2-1; D is undetermined. The V gene's germline CDR1 is SGHTA and CDR2 FQGNSA. V gave up 5 bases and J gave up 6 bases, with 14 bases separating them. The CDR3 has 14 amino acids. CDR3 loop: CASSPGYLRNEQFF. CDR3 nucleotides: TGTGCCAGCAGCCCCGGGTACTTGCGCAATGAGCAGTTCTTC.

V is TRBV6-1 and J is TRBJ2-7; a possible D gene is TRBD2 (7 bases). Germline V gene data show CDR1 as MNHNS and CDR2 as SASEGT. The ends were cut back, 6 bases at V and 7 bases at J, with 19 bases in the middle. CDR3 length equals 14 residues. CDR3 bases: TGTGCCAGCAGCCCAAGGGGGGGGGCGCCTGAGCAGTACTTC. Translating gives CASSPRGGAPEQYF.

J is TRBJ2-7 and V is TRBV6-5; the D gene is possibly TRBD2 (5 bases). With 6 bases removed from V and 2 bases from J, the gap between germline ends came to 17 bases. The germline V gene has CDR1 MNHEY and CDR2 SVGAGI. CDR3 size: 15 residues. The CDR3 is CASSLGDGNTYEQYF. The CDR3 DNA follows: TGTGCCAGCAGCTTAGGAGACGGGAATACCTACGAGCAGTACTTC.

Notes on this clone: One end of the junction fails to match germline, which may point to a read error. The V and J genes are TRBV2 and TRBJ1-5; TRBD1 aligns across 7 bases. This CDR3 is 15 amino acids long. Germline CDR1 reads SNHLY; CDR2 reads FYNNEI. The CDR3, as DNA: TGTGCCAGCAGTCCCTGGACAGGCGACAATCAGCCCCAGAATTTT. Protein sequence: CASSPWTGDNQPQNF.

This chain joins TRBV4-3 and TRBJ2-3, with a weak D call TRBD2 (5 bases). This CDR3 comprises 15 residues. CDR1 is LGHNA and CDR2 is YSLEER in the germline V gene. V was pared by 1 base and J by 1 base, with 9 bases between. CDR3 coding DNA: TGCGCCAGCAGCCAAGTAAGGCGGGGCACAGATACGCAGTATTTT. It codes for CASSQVRRGTDTQYF.

Comments on this clone: Other DNA variants within this sample encode the same CDR3. The chain carries TRBV5-4 and TRBJ1-1, with D tentatively TRBD1 (5 bases). The CDR3 runs 15 residues. CDR1 and CDR2 (germline): SGHNT, YYREEE (reference sequence). Trimming removed 2 bases at V and 0 bases at J, with 11 bases between. CDR3 DNA: TGTGCCAGCAGCTTTGGGCAGGGATTGAACACTGAAGCTTTCTTT. Translating gives CASSFGQGLNTEAFF.

This clone was seen only a few times. The chain recombines TRBV5-4 with TRBJ2-7; tentatively, D is TRBD2 (5 bases). Germline V gene sequence: CDR1 SGHNT, CDR2 YYREEE (reference sequence). V shed 4 bases and J shed 6 bases, with 11 bases lying between them. This CDR3 contains 12 residues. The CDR3 here is CASSLLAGEQYF. CDR3 coding DNA: TGTGCCAGCAGCCTACTTGCGGGCGAGCAGTACTTC. Filled out from reference TRBV5-4 and TRBJ2-7, the complete variable domain reads ETGVTQSPTHLIKTRGQQVTLRCSSQSGHNTVSWYQQALGQGPQFIFQYYREEENGRGNFPPRFSGLQFPNYSSELNVNALELDDSALYLCASSLLAGEQYFGPGTRLTVT.

The chain's CDR3 is CASSVETNPYNEQFF. Here the CDR3 DNA reads TGTGCCAGCAGCGTAGAGACTAACCCCTACAATGAGCAGTTCTTC. The chain joins TRBV9 to TRBJ2-1, with D tentatively TRBD2 (5 bases). Per germline, CDR1 SGDLS and CDR2 YYNGEE. Trimming pared 0 bases from V and 2 bases from J, leaving 9 bases between. CDR3 length equals 15 residues.

This chain links TRBV28 with TRBJ1-6, with 9 bases aligning to TRBD1. The V gene end was trimmed by 2 bases and the J gene end by 7 bases; junction bases not matched to a gene: 6. The CDR3 loop spans 16 amino acids. The germline V gene encodes CDR1 MDHEN and CDR2 SYDVKM. The CDR3 spells CASSLEGDRDNSPLHF. In DNA form, the CDR3 reads TGTGCCAGCAGTTTAGAGGGGGACAGGGACAATTCACCCCTCCACTTT. The variable domain in full, with the rest retrieved from reference TRBV28 and TRBJ1-6, is DVKVTQSSRYLVKRTGEKVFLECVQDMDHENMFWYRQDPGLGLRLIYFSYDVKMKEKGDIPEGYSVSREKKERFSLILESASTNQTSMYLCASSLEGDRDNSPLHFGNGTRLTVT.

The genes are TRBV6-5 and TRBJ2-7, with D perhaps TRBD1 (5 bases). The CDR3 is made up of 14 amino acids. Germline-derived CDR1 and CDR2 are MNHEY and SVGAGI. Trimming cost V 2 bases and J 5 bases, with 13 bases left between them. The CDR3 DNA reads as TGTGCCAGCAGTTACGAATCAGGGCTGAACGAGCAGTACTTC. It translates to CASSYESGLNEQYF.

The chain recombines TRBV28 with TRBJ1-5; D is possibly TRBD1 (6 bases). The CDR3 is made up of 14 amino acids. The germline gives CDR1 MDHEN, CDR2 SYDVKM. Between the trimmed V and J ends, which lost 6 bases and 3 bases, there was a span of 12 bases. The CDR3 here is CASSPRGINQPQHF. As DNA, the CDR3 is TGTGCCAGCAGCCCCAGGGGCATCAATCAGCCCCAGCATTTT.

This rearrangement joins TRBV7-2 to TRBJ1-2, with a possible D match to TRBD1 (5 bases). Trimming shortened V by 0 bases and J by 8 bases, and 10 bases separated the two germline ends. Per germline, CDR1 SGHTA and CDR2 FQGNSA. This CDR3 is 13 amino acids long. The CDR3 DNA reads TGTGCCAGCAGCTTAGCGGGGCTCGGCGGCTACACCTTC. This translates into CASSLAGLGGYTF.

This clone was seen a few times. V gene TRBV7-8 combines with J gene TRBJ1-5, with D possibly matching TRBD1 (5 bases). The germline CDR1 and CDR2 sequences are SGHVS and FQNEAQ. Trimming pared 4 bases from V and 2 bases from J, leaving 15 bases between. The CDR3 contains 16 residues. This CDR3 reads CASSSDTGSGNQPQHF. The CDR3 nucleotides are TGTGCCAGCAGCTCAGATACAGGATCGGGCAATCAGCCCCAGCATTTT.

This clone appeared a few times. The chain links TRBV6-6 to TRBJ2-5; 12 bases match TRBD1. The CDR3 totals 16 residues. After removal of 1 base from V and 5 bases from J, the junction contained 5 bases not matched to a gene. Germline-derived CDR1 and CDR2 are MNHNY and SVGAGI (reference sequence). The CDR3 sequence: CASSYWDRGREETQYF. CDR3 nucleotide sequence: TGTGCCAGCAGTTACTGGGACAGGGGGCGCGAGGAGACCCAGTACTTC.

The chain recombines TRBV28 with TRBJ2-7; TRBD2 aligns across 7 bases. The junction had 8 bases not matched to a gene; V was cut back by 7 bases and J by 2 bases. This CDR3 is built from 14 residues. The germline V gene has CDR1 MDHEN and CDR2 SYDVKM. CDR3 sequence: CASKNREVAYEQYF. CDR3 coding DNA: TGTGCCAGCAAGAACCGGGAGGTTGCCTACGAGCAGTACTTC.

The V call is TRBV27, the J call TRBJ1-1; 7 bases align to TRBD1. CDR3 length equals 14 residues. Germline CDR1 and CDR2: MNHEY and SMNVEV (reference sequence). V was pared by 1 base and J by 4 bases, with 3 bases of the junction left unmatched. The CDR3 coding sequence is TGTGCCAGCAGTTTATTATCAGGGGGCACTGAAGCTTTCTTT. Its protein is CASSLLSGGTEAFF.

The V gene is TRBV7-9, the J gene TRBJ1-4; TRBD1 is a possible D gene (5 bases). This CDR3 spans 14 amino acids. Germline V lookup: CDR1 SEHNR, CDR2 FQNEAQ (reference sequence). Trimming took 4 bases from V and 4 from J, leaving 10 bases between them. CDR3 nucleotides: TGTGCCAGCAGCTCCGGGACTGATAATGAAAAACTGTTTTTT. This gives the protein CASSSGTDNEKLFF.

This rearrangement joins TRBV5-6 to TRBJ2-5; D perhaps matches TRBD2 (6 bases). Germline loops: CDR1 SGHDT, CDR2 YYEEEE. The CDR3 has 14 residues. The germline V and J ends were trimmed by 0 bases and 5 bases, with 11 bases remaining between them. The CDR3 nucleotides are TGTGCCAGCAGCTTGGCGGGGGTCGGCGAGACCCAGTACTTC. This codes for CASSLAGVGETQYF. Complete variable domain (other parts from reference TRBV5-6 and TRBJ2-5): DAGVTQSPTHLIKTRGQQVTLRCSPKSGHDTVSWYQQALGQGPQFIFQYYEEEERQRGNFPDRFSGHQFPNYSSELNVNALLLGDSALYLCASSLAGVGETQYFGPGTRLLVL.

The J gene is TRBJ1-5, the V gene TRBV9; D may be TRBD1 (6 bases). The germline V gene has CDR1 SGDLS and CDR2 YYNGEE. The CDR3 runs to 14 residues. V was pared by 4 bases and J by 5 bases, with 13 bases between. The CDR3 loop is CASSLDRSHQPQHF. CDR3 in DNA: TGTGCCAGCAGCCTCGACAGGTCCCATCAGCCCCAGCATTTT.

This rearrangement joins TRBV7-2 to TRBJ2-2; no clear D gene. V gave up 1 base and J gave up 4 bases, with 13 bases separating them. This CDR3 has 16 amino acids. CDR1 is SGHTA and CDR2 is FQGNSA in the germline V gene. The CDR3 region has the DNA TGTGCCAGCAGCTTAGATTCGGAGCTCGGCACCGGGGAGCTGTTTTTT. Protein product: CASSLDSELGTGELFF.

This clone was observed a few times. The chain links TRBV11-3 to TRBJ2-3; a weak D match, TRBD2 (5 bases). V was trimmed by 2 bases and J by 5 bases, leaving 11 bases between them. Germline CDR1 reads SGHNT; CDR2 reads YENEEA. The CDR3 is 14 amino acids. CDR3 sequence (DNA): TGTGCCAGCAGCTTATTCGCCGGGGAAGATACGCAGTATTTT. Its translation is CASSLFAGEDTQYF.

This chain connects TRBV27 to TRBJ1-4; no reliable D call. Germline lookup yields CDR1 MNHEY and CDR2 SMNVEV (reference sequence). Trimming removed 0 bases at V and 3 bases at J, with 5 bases between. This CDR3 region has 14 residues. The CDR3: CASSLSGANEKLFF. CDR3 nucleotides: TGTGCCAGCAGTTTATCCGGGGCTAATGAAAAACTGTTTTTT.

A single count supports this clone. This rearrangement joins TRBV6-1 to TRBJ1-2, with TRBD1 as a possible D gene (5 bases). Germline CDR1 MNHNS, CDR2 SASEGT. Trimming left V 4 bases short and J 7 bases short, with 10 bases between. This CDR3 comprises 12 residues. The CDR3 bases are TGTGCCAGCAGTGTAGACAGACGTGGCTACACCTTC. Its protein is CASSVDRRGYTF.